These 30 T cell receptor beta chains were sequenced from one sample in a study of shared clonotypes between healthy human individuals. The method was immunoSEQ multiplex PCR; TCRdb's version includes in-frame clones alone and lacks a portion of them. The sample gives more than 850,000 clones, more than 75% of which show up once; about 0.52% is in the top ten. Sequencing was done on a sample of memory CD4+ T cells from PBMCs. Regarding subset: CD45RA-negative fraction. These receptors all stem from a man between 18 and 35 years old in good health. Some clones in this sample may be carry-over from other donors' samples.

This clone has a single count. The chain joins TRBV5-1 to TRBJ2-7; TRBD2 aligns across 11 bases. CDR1 and CDR2 (germline): SGHRS, YFSETQ. The CDR3 sequence is 16 residues long. With V trimmed by 0 bases and J by 5 bases, 7 bases remained unmatched. DNA for the CDR3: TGCGCCAGCAGCTTGGGGCTAGCGGGGGGCGGCCACGAGCAGTACTTC. It yields the protein CASSLGLAGGGHEQYF.

The rearrangement uses TRBV5-1 and TRBJ2-3; weak D call: TRBD2 (6 bases). CDR3 size: 13 residues. V was cut by 4 bases and J by 6 bases, with 12 bases left in between. The germline V gene encodes CDR1 SGHRS and CDR2 YFSETQ. CDR3 nucleotides: TGCGCCAGCAGCCCCGCTGGAGGGGATACGCAGTATTTT. This translates into CASSPAGGDTQYF. Full variable domain (rest looked up from reference TRBV5-1 and TRBJ2-3): KAGVTQTPRYLIKTRGQQVTLSCSPISGHRSVSWYQQTPGQGLQFLFEYFSETQRNKGNFPGRFSGRQFSNSRSEMNVSTLELGDSALYLCASSPAGGDTQYFGPGTRLTVL.

A remark on this clone: The sample carries other DNA sequences with the same CDR3. The genes are TRBV29-1 and TRBJ2-1; 7 nucleotides agree with TRBD1. This CDR3 contains 13 residues. V shed 6 bases and J 2 bases; nucleotides not matched to a gene: 4. The V gene's germline CDR1 is SQVTM and CDR2 ANQGSEA. This chain's CDR3 is CSVRGRTYNEQFF. The CDR3, as DNA: TGCAGCGTGAGGGGGCGGACCTACAATGAGCAGTTCTTC.

V and J are TRBV30 and TRBJ2-6; D uncertain. CDR1 is GTSNPN, CDR2 SVGIG, per germline (reference sequence). This CDR3 contains 13 residues. V was shortened by 1 base and J by 4 bases, with 5 bases between the two germline ends. This chain's CDR3 is CAWSGSGANVLTF. For the CDR3, the DNA is TGTGCCTGGAGTGGCTCCGGGGCCAACGTCCTGACTTTC.

The rearrangement links TRBV30 to TRBJ2-2, with 10 nucleotides matching TRBD2. CDR1 and CDR2 (germline): GTSNPN, SVGIG (reference sequence). The CDR3 contains 15 residues. The J segment lost 7 bases and the V segment lost 5 bases, leaving 10 bases of the junction unmatched. This chain's CDR3 is CAWQTSGEESGELFF. CDR3 coding DNA: TGTGCCTGGCAAACTAGCGGGGAGGAAAGCGGGGAGCTGTTTTTT.

The chain uses TRBV7-9 and TRBJ1-1, with D perhaps matching TRBD1 (6 bases). Trimming shortened V by 5 bases and J by 6 bases, and 25 bases separated the two germline ends. Germline CDR1 is SEHNR and CDR2 is FQNEAQ (reference sequence). The CDR3 loop spans 17 amino acids. The CDR3 coding sequence is TGTGCCAGCAGCCCCCGAAGGGGGGGCGCGGGTGTCCCTGAAGCTTTCTTT. It codes for CASSPRRGGAGVPEAFF.

This chain uses TRBV18 with TRBJ2-5; TRBD2 aligns across 10 bases. The trim removed 3 bases at V and 4 bases at J, leaving 2 bases unmatched. CDR3 size: 14 residues. Germline V gene sequence: CDR1 KGHSH, CDR2 LQKENI. CDR3 residues: CASSPGTSAETQYF. The DNA of the CDR3 is TGTGCCAGCTCACCCGGGACTAGCGCAGAGACCCAGTACTTC.

This rearrangement joins TRBV9 to TRBJ2-5; TRBD1 matches 8 bases. This CDR3 has 15 residues. The V gene end was trimmed by 4 bases and the J gene end by 1 base; junction bases not matched to a gene: 6. Per the germline V gene, CDR1 is SGDLS and CDR2 is YYNGEE. CDR3 nucleotides: TGTGCCAGCAGCATAGGACAGGGTGGCCAAGAGACCCAGTACTTC. This gives the protein CASSIGQGGQETQYF. Using reference TRBV9 and TRBJ2-5 for the parts outside the CDR3, the full variable domain is DSGVTQTPKHLITATGQRVTLRCSPRSGDLSVYWYQQSLDQGLQFLIQYYNGEERAKGNILERFSAQQFPDLHSELNLSSLELGDSALYFCASSIGQGGQETQYFGPGTRLLVL.

The V gene is TRBV15, the J gene TRBJ1-2; D perhaps matches TRBD1 (5 bases). Germline CDR1 LNHNV, CDR2 YYDKDF (reference sequence). The CDR3 loop spans 12 amino acids. V lost 5 bases to trimming and J lost 1 base, with 5 bases between them. CDR3 sequence reads: CATSGGNYGYTF. Written as DNA, the CDR3 is TGTGCCACCAGCGGGGGTAACTATGGCTACACCTTC.

The V gene is TRBV2, the J gene TRBJ1-4, with TRBD1 matching 7 bases. The CDR3 runs 16 residues. CDR1 and CDR2 from the germline V gene are SNHLY and FYNNEI. After removal of 1 base from V and 4 bases from J, the junction contained 6 bases not matched to a gene. DNA for the CDR3: TGTGCCAGCAGTGAAGAGGGGGCAGGGGGTAATGAAAAACTGTTTTTT. Residues: CASSEEGAGGNEKLFF.

This clone appeared once. V and J are TRBV4-2 and TRBJ2-5, with 14 bases fitting TRBD2. The ends lost 4 bases at V and 4 bases at J; junction bases unmatched: 5. Germline-derived CDR1 and CDR2 are LGHNA and YNFKEQ. The CDR3 length is 16 residues. CDR3 sequence reads: CASSRGLAGAGETQYF. DNA for the CDR3: TGTGCCAGCAGCCGGGGACTAGCGGGAGCAGGAGAGACCCAGTACTTC.

The chain combines TRBV27 with TRBJ2-7; D not resolved. Germline values: CDR1 MNHEY, CDR2 SMNVEV (reference sequence). This CDR3 comprises 8 residues. V was clipped by 6 bases and J by 13 bases, with 7 bases between them. The CDR3 DNA reads TGTGCCAGCAGCCAGAGATACTTC. This codes for CASSQRYF.

The chain uses TRBV5-1 and TRBJ2-1; 10 bases match TRBD2. CDR1 and CDR2 from the germline V gene are SGHRS and YFSETQ. This CDR3 is 17 amino acids long. V lost 4 bases, J lost 0 bases, and 7 bases stayed unmatched. CDR3 coding DNA: TGCGCCAGCAGCCTGGCGTTAGCGGGAGGCTCCTACAATGAGCAGTTCTTC. It encodes CASSLALAGGSYNEQFF.

Only a few counts were recorded for this clone. The same CDR3 can be traced to other DNA sequences in this sample. This chain uses TRBV7-9 with TRBJ1-2; TRBD1 matches at 11 bases. Germline V gives CDR1 SEHNR, CDR2 FQNEAQ (reference sequence). The CDR3 length is 15 residues. The V gene end was trimmed by 2 bases and the J gene end by 6 bases; junction bases not matched to a gene: 5. As DNA, the CDR3 is TGTGCCAGCAGCTTAATCGGACAGGGGGCGGATGGCTACACCTTC. This translates into CASSLIGQGADGYTF.

This clone occurred once. A much larger clone is a single base away; this may be a read error. CDR3 protein: CASSLVGETQYF. In DNA, the CDR3 is TGTGCCAGCAGCTTAGTCGGGGAGACCCAGTACTTC. J is TRBJ2-5 and V is TRBV11-1, with D uncertain. V lost 1 base, J lost 5 bases, and 5 bases lay in between. Germline assignment: CDR1 SGHAT and CDR2 FQDESV (reference sequence). There are 12 residues in the CDR3.

V usage is TRBV6-5 and J usage is TRBJ2-7; D is unresolved. This CDR3 comprises 13 residues. Germline V gene lookup returns CDR1 MNHEY and CDR2 SVGAGI. V dropped 2 bases and J dropped 3 bases, with 8 bases sitting between them. DNA of the CDR3: TGTGCCAGCAGTTACAGCCCCGTCTACGAGCAGTACTTC. It translates to CASSYSPVYEQYF.

The V call is TRBV10-1, the J call TRBJ2-5, with D possibly matching TRBD2 (5 bases). CDR1 is WNHNN and CDR2 is SYGVQD in the germline V gene (reference sequence). Trimming removed 2 bases at V and 5 bases at J, with 9 bases between. This CDR3 spans 13 amino acids. The CDR3 bases are TGCGCCAGCAGTGAGGTGGGGAGCGAGACCCAGTACTTC. Translating it yields CASSEVGSETQYF.

For the CDR3, the DNA is TGCGCCAGCAGCCAAGATGTCCCCGCGCGGTCCTACAATGAGCAGTTCTTC. It yields the protein CASSQDVPARSYNEQFF. The genes are TRBV4-3 and TRBJ2-1; the D is unclear. Deletions cut 0 bases from V and 1 base from J, with 13 bases between. Looked up from germline, CDR1 is LGHNA and CDR2 is YSLEER. This CDR3 comprises 17 residues.

CDR3 residues: CASSLGGSGNYNEQFF. CDR3 nucleotide sequence: TGTGCCAGCAGCTTGGGTGGTAGCGGGAATTACAATGAGCAGTTCTTC. The chain joins TRBV5-4 to TRBJ2-1; 8 positions match TRBD2. The V gene end was trimmed by 0 bases and the J gene end by 4 bases; junction bases not matched to a gene: 6. This CDR3 spans 16 amino acids. Per the germline V gene, CDR1 is SGHNT and CDR2 is YYREEE (reference sequence). Looking up the rest from reference TRBV5-4 and TRBJ2-1 gives the full variable domain: ETGVTQSPTHLIKTRGQQVTLRCSSQSGHNTVSWYQQALGQGPQFIFQYYREEENGRGNFPPRFSGLQFPNYSSELNVNALELDDSALYLCASSLGGSGNYNEQFFGPGTRLTVL.

The chain links TRBV10-2 to TRBJ2-5, with D tentatively TRBD2 (6 bases). The germline CDR1 and CDR2 sequences are WSHSY and SAAADI. Trimming stripped 6 bases from V and 2 bases from J, with 16 bases between. This CDR3 comprises 15 residues. The CDR3 is CASRGIAAIQETQYF. The CDR3 DNA sequence: TGCGCCAGCAGGGGCATAGCGGCTATTCAAGAGACCCAGTACTTC.

The V call is TRBV7-3, the J call TRBJ2-1; unclear D gene. Trimming shortened V by 5 bases and J by 7 bases, and 15 bases separated the two germline ends. Germline V CDR1 and CDR2: SGHTA, FQGTGA. CDR3 length equals 14 residues. Written as DNA, the CDR3 is TGTGCCAGCAGCCCCGGTCCGTCTATGAATGAGCAGTTCTTC. Translating gives CASSPGPSMNEQFF.

The chain employs TRBV7-9 and TRBJ2-6; no firm D call. CDR3 length: 14 amino acids. From germline, CDR1 is SEHNR and CDR2 FQNEAQ (reference sequence). V lost 5 bases, J lost 4 bases, and 9 bases lay in between. The CDR3 nucleotides are TGTGCCAGCAGCGTAACTGGAGGGGCCAACGTCCTGACTTTC. Residues: CASSVTGGANVLTF. The full variable domain, its missing parts supplied by reference TRBV7-9 and TRBJ2-6, is DTGVSQNPRHKITKRGQNVTFRCDPISEHNRLYWYRQTLGQGPEFLTYFQNEAQLEKSRLLSDRFSAERPKGSFSTLEIQRTEQGDSAMYLCASSVTGGANVLTFGAGSRLTVL.

As DNA, the CDR3 is TGTGCCAGCATCACAATCACTCCGGGCCCAAAAGGGTACGAGCAGTACTTC. This gives the protein CASITITPGPKGYEQYF. The chain combines TRBV21-1 with TRBJ2-7. TRBV21-1 is classified as a pseudogene. The CDR3 loop spans 17 amino acids.

About this clone itself: Because the CDR3's place on the DNA is in doubt, the DNA is left out and the CDR3 is given as listed by TCRdb. The genes are TRBV5-1 and TRBJ2-7; the DNA was not used to check the table's D call, TRBD2. CDR1 and CDR2 from the germline V gene are SGHRS and YFSETQ. Termini included, the CDR3 measures 16 amino acids. The CDR3: CASSFGSGDLWYEQYF.

This clone was counted between two and nine times. Here the CDR3 DNA reads TGTGCCAGCAGCTTGGGGGGTCGCAATCAGCCCCAGCATTTT. This translates into CASSLGGRNQPQHF. J is TRBJ1-5 and V is TRBV5-4, with unresolved D. V lost 0 bases to trimming and J lost 2 bases, with 6 bases between them. The CDR3 spans 14 residues. Germline CDR1 is SGHNT and CDR2 is YYREEE (reference sequence).

V usage is TRBV5-1 and J usage is TRBJ1-2, with a weak D call TRBD1 (5 bases). This CDR3 is built from 15 residues. Trimming stripped 3 bases from V and 4 bases from J, with 16 bases between. Germline assignment: CDR1 SGHRS and CDR2 YFSETQ. The CDR3: CASSSHMGVGYGYTF. In DNA form, the CDR3 reads TGCGCCAGCAGCTCCCATATGGGGGTGGGCTATGGCTACACCTTC.

As regards this clone: Other DNA sequences in the same sample also yield this CDR3. The rearrangement joins TRBV5-1 to TRBJ2-7, with 8 positions matching TRBD1. V trimming: 0 bases; J trimming: 4 bases; junction bases outside the gene matches: 3. The CDR3 contains 14 residues. Germline V gene data show CDR1 as SGHRS and CDR2 as YFSETQ. The CDR3 here is CASSLGGTGYEQYF. The CDR3, as DNA: TGCGCCAGCAGCTTGGGAGGGACAGGTTACGAGCAGTACTTC.

V and J are TRBV7-8 and TRBJ2-2; maybe TRBD1 (5 bases). CDR3 length equals 14 residues. The germline gives CDR1 SGHVS, CDR2 FQNEAQ. Deletions cut 11 bases from V and 2 bases from J, with 15 bases between. The chain's CDR3 is CAGALFGNTGELFF. The CDR3 DNA is TGTGCCGGGGCGCTTTTTGGAAACACCGGGGAGCTGTTTTTT.

The rearrangement joins TRBV11-1 to TRBJ2-5, with D perhaps matching TRBD2 (6 bases). The CDR3 contains 15 residues. Trimming left V 1 base short and J 7 bases short, with 16 bases between. CDR1 and CDR2 from the germline V gene are SGHAT and FQDESV (reference sequence). DNA of the CDR3: TGTGCCAGCAGCTTAGTGGACACCCCCGGGAGGACCCAGTACTTC. Translated, it gives CASSLVDTPGRTQYF.

This clone was detected many times. The rearrangement joins TRBV28 to TRBJ2-5, with D possibly called TRBD1 or TRBD2 (5 bases each). Per germline, CDR1 MDHEN and CDR2 SYDVKM. Trimming removed 8 bases from V and 5 bases from J, with 18 bases in between. The CDR3 is 14 amino acids. Written as DNA, the CDR3 is TGTGCCAGCCTCCGAACGGGGCCGGGGGAGACCCAGTACTTC. It encodes CASLRTGPGETQYF.